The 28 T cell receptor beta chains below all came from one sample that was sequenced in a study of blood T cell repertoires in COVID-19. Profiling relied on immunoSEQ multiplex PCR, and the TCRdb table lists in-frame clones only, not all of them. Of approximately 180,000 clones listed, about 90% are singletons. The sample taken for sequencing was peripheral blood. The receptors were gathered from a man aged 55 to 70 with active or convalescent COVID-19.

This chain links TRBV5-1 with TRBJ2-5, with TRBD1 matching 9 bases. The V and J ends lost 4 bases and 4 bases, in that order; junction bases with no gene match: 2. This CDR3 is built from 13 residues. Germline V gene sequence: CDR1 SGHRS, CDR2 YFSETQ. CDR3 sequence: CASSKDRGETQYF. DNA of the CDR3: TGCGCCAGCAGCAAGGACAGGGGAGAGACCCAGTACTTC.

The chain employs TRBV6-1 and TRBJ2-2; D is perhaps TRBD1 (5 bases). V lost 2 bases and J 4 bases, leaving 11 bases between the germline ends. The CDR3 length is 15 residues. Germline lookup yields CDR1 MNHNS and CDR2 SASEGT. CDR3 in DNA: TGTGCCAGCAGTGAAAGGGGCGACCTCACCGGGGAGCTGTTTTTT. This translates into CASSERGDLTGELFF.

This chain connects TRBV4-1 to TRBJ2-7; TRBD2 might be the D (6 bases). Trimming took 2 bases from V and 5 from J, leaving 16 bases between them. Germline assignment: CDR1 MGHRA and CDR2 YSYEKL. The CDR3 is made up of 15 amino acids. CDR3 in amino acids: CASSQRVGGFHEQYF. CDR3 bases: TGCGCCAGCAGCCAAAGGGTGGGGGGTTTCCACGAGCAGTACTTC.

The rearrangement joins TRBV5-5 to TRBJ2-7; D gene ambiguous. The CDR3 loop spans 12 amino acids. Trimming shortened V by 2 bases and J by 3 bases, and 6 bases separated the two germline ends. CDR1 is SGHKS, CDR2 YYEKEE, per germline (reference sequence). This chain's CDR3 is CASSFPGYEQYF. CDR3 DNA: TGTGCCAGCAGCTTTCCGGGCTACGAGCAGTACTTC.

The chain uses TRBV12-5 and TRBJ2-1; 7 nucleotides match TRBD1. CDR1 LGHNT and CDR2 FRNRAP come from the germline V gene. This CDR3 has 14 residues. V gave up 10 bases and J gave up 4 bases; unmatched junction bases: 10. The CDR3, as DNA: TGTGCTACCGAGGAAGGGGGCTCTTACAATGAGCAGTTCTTC. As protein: CATEEGGSYNEQFF.

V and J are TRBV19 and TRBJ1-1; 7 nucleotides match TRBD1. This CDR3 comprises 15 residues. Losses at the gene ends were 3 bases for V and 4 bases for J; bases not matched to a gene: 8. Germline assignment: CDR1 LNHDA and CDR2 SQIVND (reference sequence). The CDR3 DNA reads TGTGCCAGTAGTATTTGGAACAGGGGCGCCACTGAAGCTTTCTTT. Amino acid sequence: CASSIWNRGATEAFF.

The CDR3 protein is CASSQAQGGINGYTF. The CDR3 DNA sequence: TGTGCCAGCAGCCAAGCCCAAGGCGGGATAAATGGCTACACCTTC. The V call is TRBV3-1 (or the pseudogene TRBV3-2), the J call TRBJ1-2, with no clear D. Trimming left V 1 base short and J 6 bases short, with 15 bases between. The CDR3 runs 15 residues. The germline gives CDR1 LGHDT, CDR2 YNNKEL (reference sequence).

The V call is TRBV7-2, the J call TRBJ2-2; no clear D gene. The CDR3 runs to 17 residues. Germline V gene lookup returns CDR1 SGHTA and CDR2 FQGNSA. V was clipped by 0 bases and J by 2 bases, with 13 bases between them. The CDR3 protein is CASSLATHLTNTGELFF. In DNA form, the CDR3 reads TGTGCCAGCAGCTTAGCGACACACCTAACTAACACCGGGGAGCTGTTTTTT.

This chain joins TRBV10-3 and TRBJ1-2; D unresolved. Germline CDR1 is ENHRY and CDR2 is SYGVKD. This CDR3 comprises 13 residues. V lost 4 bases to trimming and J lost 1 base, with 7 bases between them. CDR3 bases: TGTGCCATCAGTGCGGGAGTTAACTATGGCTACACCTTC. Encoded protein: CAISAGVNYGYTF.

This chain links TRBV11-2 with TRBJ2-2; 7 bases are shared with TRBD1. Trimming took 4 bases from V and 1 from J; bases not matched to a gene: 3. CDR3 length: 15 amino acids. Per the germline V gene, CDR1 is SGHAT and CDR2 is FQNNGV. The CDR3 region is CASSSDRRNTGELFF. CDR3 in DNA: TGTGCCAGCAGCTCGGACAGGCGGAACACCGGGGAGCTGTTTTTT. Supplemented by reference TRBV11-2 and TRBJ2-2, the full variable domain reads EAGVAQSPRYKIIEKRQSVAFWCNPISGHATLYWYQQILGQGPKLLIQFQNNGVVDDSQLPKDRFSAERLKGVDSTLKIQPAKLEDSAVYLCASSSDRRNTGELFFGEGSRLTVL.

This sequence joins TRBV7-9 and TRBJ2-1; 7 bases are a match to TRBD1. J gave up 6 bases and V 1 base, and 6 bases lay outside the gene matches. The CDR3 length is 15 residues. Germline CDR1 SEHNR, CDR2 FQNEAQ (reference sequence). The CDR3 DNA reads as TGTGCCAGCAGCTTAGAGAATGCAGGGGGCAATGAGCAGTTCTTC. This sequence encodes CASSLENAGGNEQFF.

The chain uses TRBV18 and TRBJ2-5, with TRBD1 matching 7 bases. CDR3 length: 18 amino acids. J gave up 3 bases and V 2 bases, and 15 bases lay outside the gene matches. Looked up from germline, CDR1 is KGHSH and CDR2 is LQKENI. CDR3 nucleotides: TGTGCCAGCTCACCATACCCATCCGGGACAGCGCAGGAAGAGACCCAGTACTTC. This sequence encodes CASSPYPSGTAQEETQYF.

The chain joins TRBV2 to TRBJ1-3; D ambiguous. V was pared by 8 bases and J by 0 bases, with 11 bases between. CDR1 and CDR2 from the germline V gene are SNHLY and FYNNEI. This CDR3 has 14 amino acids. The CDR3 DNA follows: TGTGCCAGCCGCGACTCATACTCTGGAAACACCATATATTTT. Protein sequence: CASRDSYSGNTIYF.

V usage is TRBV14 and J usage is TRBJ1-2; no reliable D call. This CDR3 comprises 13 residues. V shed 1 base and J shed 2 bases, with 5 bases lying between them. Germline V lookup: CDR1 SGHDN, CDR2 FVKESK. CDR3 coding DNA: TGTGCCAGCAGCCAAGGGCGGAACTATGGCTACACCTTC. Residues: CASSQGRNYGYTF.

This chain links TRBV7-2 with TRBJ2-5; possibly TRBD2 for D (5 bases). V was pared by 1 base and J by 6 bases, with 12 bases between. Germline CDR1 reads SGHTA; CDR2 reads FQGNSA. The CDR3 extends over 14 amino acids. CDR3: CASSLDSHGKTQYF. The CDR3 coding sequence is TGTGCCAGCAGCTTAGATTCTCACGGGAAGACCCAGTACTTC.

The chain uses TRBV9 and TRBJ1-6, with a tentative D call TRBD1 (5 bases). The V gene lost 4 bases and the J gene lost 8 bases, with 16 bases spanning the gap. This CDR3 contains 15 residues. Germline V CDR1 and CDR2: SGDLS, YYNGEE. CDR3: CASSQGSGRDSPLHF. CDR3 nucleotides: TGTGCCAGCAGCCAGGGTTCGGGCCGAGATTCACCCCTCCACTTT.

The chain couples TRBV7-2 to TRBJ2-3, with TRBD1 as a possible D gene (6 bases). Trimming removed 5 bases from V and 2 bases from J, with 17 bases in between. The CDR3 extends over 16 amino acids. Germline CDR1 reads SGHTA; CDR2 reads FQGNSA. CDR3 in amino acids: CASSPQGRTLTDTQYF. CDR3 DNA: TGTGCCAGCAGCCCCCAGGGGCGTACCCTCACAGATACGCAGTATTTT.

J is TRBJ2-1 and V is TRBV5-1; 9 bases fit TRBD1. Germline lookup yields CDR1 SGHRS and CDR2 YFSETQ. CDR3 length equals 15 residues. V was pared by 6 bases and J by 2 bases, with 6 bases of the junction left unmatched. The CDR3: CASNPGQGAYNEQFF. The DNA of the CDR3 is TGCGCCAGCAACCCGGGACAGGGAGCCTACAATGAGCAGTTCTTC.

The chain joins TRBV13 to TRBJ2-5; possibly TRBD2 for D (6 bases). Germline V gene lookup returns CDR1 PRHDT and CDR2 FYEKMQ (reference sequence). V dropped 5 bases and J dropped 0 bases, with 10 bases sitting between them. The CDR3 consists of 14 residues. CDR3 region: CASSGWTNQETQYF. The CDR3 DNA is TGTGCCAGCAGCGGATGGACTAACCAAGAGACCCAGTACTTC.

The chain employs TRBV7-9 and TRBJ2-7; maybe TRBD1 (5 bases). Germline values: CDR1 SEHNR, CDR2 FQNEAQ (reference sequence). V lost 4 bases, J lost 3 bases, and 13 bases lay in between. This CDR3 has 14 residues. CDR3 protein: CASSSRGLVYEQYF. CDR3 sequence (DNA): TGTGCCAGCAGCTCTAGGGGCCTTGTCTACGAGCAGTACTTC.

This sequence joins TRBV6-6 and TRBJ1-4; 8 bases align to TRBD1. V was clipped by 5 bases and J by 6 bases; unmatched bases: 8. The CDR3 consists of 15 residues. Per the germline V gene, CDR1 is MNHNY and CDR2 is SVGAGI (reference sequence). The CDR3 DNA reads TGTGCCAGCAGTAGCCTCAGGGGGCGAGATGAAAAACTGTTTTTT. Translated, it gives CASSSLRGRDEKLFF.

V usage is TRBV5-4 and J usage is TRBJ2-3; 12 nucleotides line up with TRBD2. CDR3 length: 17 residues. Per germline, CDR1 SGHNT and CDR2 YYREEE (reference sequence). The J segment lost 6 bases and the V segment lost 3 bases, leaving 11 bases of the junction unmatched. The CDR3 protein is CASSSLPGLAGGDTQYF. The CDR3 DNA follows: TGTGCCAGCAGCTCGCTACCGGGACTAGCGGGCGGGGATACGCAGTATTTT.

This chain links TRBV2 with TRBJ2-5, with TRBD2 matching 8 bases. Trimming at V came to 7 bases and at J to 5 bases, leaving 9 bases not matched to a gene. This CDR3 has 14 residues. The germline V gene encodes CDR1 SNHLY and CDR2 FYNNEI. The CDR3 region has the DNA TGTGCCAGCAACCCGGGACTAGGATCGGAGACCCAGTACTTC. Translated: CASNPGLGSETQYF.

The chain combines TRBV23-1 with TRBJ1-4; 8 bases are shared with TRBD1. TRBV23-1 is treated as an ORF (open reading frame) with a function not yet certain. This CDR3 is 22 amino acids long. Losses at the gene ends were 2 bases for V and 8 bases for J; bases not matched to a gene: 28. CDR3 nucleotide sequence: TGCGCCAGCAGTCAAACCCTCCTCGACAGGGGTCTCTCCCACCAACCGTGGGAAAAACTGTTTTTT. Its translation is CASSQTLLDRGLSHQPWEKLFF.

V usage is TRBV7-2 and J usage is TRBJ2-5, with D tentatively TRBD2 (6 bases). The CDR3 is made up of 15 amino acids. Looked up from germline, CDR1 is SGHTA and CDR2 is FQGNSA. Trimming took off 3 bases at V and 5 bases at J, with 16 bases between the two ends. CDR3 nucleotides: TGTGCCAGCAGCTTCCGGCCGGCGGGGTGGGAGACCCAGTACTTC. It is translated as CASSFRPAGWETQYF.

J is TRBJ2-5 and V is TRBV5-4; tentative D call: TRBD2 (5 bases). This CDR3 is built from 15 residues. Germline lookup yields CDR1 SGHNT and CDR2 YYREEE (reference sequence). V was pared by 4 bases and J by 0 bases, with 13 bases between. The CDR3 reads CASSVKLANQETQYF. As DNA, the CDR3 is TGTGCCAGCAGCGTGAAGCTAGCTAACCAAGAGACCCAGTACTTC. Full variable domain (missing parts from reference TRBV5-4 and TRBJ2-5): ETGVTQSPTHLIKTRGQQVTLRCSSQSGHNTVSWYQQALGQGPQFIFQYYREEENGRGNFPPRFSGLQFPNYSSELNVNALELDDSALYLCASSVKLANQETQYFGPGTRLLVL.

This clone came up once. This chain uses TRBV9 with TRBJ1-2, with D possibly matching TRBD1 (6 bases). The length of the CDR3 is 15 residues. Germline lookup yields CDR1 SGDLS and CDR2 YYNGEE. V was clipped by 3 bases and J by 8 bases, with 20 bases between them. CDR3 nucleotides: TGTGCCAGCAGCGCCACCCAGGGGCTCTATAGGGGCTACACCTTC. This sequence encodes CASSATQGLYRGYTF. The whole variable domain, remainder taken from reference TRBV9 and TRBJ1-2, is DSGVTQTPKHLITATGQRVTLRCSPRSGDLSVYWYQQSLDQGLQFLIQYYNGEERAKGNILERFSAQQFPDLHSELNLSSLELGDSALYFCASSATQGLYRGYTFGSGTRLTVV.

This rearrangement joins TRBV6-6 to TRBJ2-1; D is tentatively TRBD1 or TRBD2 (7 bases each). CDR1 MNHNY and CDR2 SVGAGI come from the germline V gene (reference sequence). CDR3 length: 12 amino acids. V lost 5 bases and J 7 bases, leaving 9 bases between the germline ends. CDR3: CASSQGGNEQFF. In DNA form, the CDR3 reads TGTGCCAGCAGTCAGGGGGGGAATGAGCAGTTCTTC.